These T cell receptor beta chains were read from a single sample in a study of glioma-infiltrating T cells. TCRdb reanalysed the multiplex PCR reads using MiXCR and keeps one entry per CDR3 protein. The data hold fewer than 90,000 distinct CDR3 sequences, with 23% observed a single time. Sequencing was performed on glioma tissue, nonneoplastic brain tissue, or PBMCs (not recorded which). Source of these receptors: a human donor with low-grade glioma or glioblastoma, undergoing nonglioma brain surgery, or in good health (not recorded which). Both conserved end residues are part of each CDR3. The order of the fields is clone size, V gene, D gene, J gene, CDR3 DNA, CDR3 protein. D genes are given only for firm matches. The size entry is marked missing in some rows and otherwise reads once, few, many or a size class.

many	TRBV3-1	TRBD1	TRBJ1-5	TGTGCCAGCAGCCGACAGGGAGGGCCCCAGCATTTT	CASSRQGGPQHF
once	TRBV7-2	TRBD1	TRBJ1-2	TGTGCCAGCAGCTTAGATCCACAGGGGCTAAATGGCTACAGCTTC	CASSLDPQGLNGYSF
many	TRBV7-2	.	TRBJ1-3	TGTGCCAGCAGCCGAAATCGAAACACCATATATTTT	CASSRNRNTIYF
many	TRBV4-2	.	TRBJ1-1	TGTGCCAGCAGCCAGGTGTCGGTGGACACTGAAGCTTTCTTT	CASSQVSVDTEAFF
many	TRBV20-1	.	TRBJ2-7	TGCAGTGCTAGGGAAGCTTACGAGCAGTACTTC	CSAREAYEQYF
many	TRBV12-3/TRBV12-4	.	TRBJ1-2	TGTGCCAGCAGTTTAGATATCGCTAACTATGGCTACACCTTC	CASSLDIANYGYTF
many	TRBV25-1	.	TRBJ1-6	TGTGCCAGCAGTGAAGGAGGTAGCTCCTATAATTCACCCCTCCACTTT	CASSEGGSSYNSPLHF
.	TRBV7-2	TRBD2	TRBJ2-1	TGTGCCAGCAGCCAAGTCCAACTAGAGGGAGGGGTCGGGAGTGAGCAGTTCTTC	CASSQVQLEGGVGSEQFF
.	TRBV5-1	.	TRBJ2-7	TGCGCCAGCAGAGCCGCAGACCCGAGCTCCTACGGGCAGTACTTC	CASRAADPSSYGQYF
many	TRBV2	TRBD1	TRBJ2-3	TGTGCCAGCAGGGGACAGGGGGGGACAGATACGCAGTATTTT	CASRGQGGTDTQYF
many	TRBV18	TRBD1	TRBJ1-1	TGTGCCAGCTCAGAGGGGGCGAACACTGAAGCTTTCTTT	CASSEGANTEAFF
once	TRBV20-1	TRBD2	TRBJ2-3	TGCAGTGCTACCGTCTTAGCGGGAGAATCGGATAAGCAGTATTTT	CSATVLAGESDKQYF
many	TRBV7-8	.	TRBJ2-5	TGTGCCAGCAGCTTATCCCATCGGATCAGCGATAAAGAGACCCAGTACTTC	CASSLSHRISDKETQYF
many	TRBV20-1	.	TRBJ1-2	TGCAGTGCTAGTCGGGCAAGGGGAAACTATGGCTACACCTTC	CSASRARGNYGYTF
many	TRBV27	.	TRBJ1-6	TGTGCCAGCAGTTTATCTCGGTCGAGGCATTCACCCCTCCACTTT	CASSLSRSRHSPLHF
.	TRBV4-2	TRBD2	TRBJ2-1	TGTGCCAGCAGCAAACCCGTAGCGGGAGGGGGGAATGAGCAGTTCTTC	CASSKPVAGGGNEQFF
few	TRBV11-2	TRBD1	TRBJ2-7	TGTGCCAGCAGCTTGCGCCCCGGACAGGTCTACGAGCAGTACTTC	CASSLRPGQVYEQYF
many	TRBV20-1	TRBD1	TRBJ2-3	TGCAGTGCTAGAGGTGACAGGGACGGGACAGATACGCAGTATTTT	CSARGDRDGTDTQYF
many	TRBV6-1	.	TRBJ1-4	TGTGCCAGCAAGCAGGGAATAACGAGTGAAAAACTGTTTTTT	CASKQGITSEKLFF
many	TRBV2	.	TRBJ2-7	TGTGCCACCAGGGGCAAAAACTACGAGCAGTACTTC	CATRGKNYEQYF
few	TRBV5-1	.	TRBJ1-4	TGCGCCAGCAGATCTAGCTCAACTAATGAAAAACTGTTTTTT	CASRSSSTNEKLFF
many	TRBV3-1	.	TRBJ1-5	TGTGCCAGCAGCCAAGGGGGAGGACAGCCCCAGCATTTT	CASSQGGGQPQHF
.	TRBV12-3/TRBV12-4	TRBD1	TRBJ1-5	TGTGCCAGCAGCCCGACGGGACGAGGGACAGGAGCTCAGCCCCAGCATTTT	CASSPTGRGTGAQPQHF
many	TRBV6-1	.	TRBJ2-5	TGTGCCAGCAGCCAAGCCGTCGGAACAATCTTCCAAGAGACCCAGTACTTC	CASSQAVGTIFQETQYF
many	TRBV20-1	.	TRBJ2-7	TGCAGTGCTAGACCGACAGACATTCTTTCCTACGAGCAGTACTTC	CSARPTDILSYEQYF
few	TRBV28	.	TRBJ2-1	TGTGCCAGCAGTTCCGCGACGTCCTCGGGTTCAGGGGTTCGGTTCTTC	CASSSATSSGSGVRFF
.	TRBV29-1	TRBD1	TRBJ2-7	TGCAGCGTTACAGGGGGCCAGCGTATCGAGCAGTACTTC	CSVTGGQRIEQYF
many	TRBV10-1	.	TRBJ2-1	TGCGCCAGCAGTGAGAACGTGTTGTTCAATGAGCAGTTCTTC	CASSENVLFNEQFF
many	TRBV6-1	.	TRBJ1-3	TGTGCCAGCAGAAAACAGGGTTTAGTTGGAAACACCATATATTTT	CASRKQGLVGNTIYF
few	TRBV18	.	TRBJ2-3	TGTGCCAGCTCACCTATGGGGGCCCCAACAGATACGCAGTATTTT	CASSPMGAPTDTQYF
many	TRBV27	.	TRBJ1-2	TGTGCCAGCAGTTTTGGTGAGGGCTATGGCTACACCTTC	CASSFGEGYGYTF
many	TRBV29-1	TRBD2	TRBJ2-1	TGCAGCGTAGGGACTAGTAGTATCGATGAGCAGTTCTTC	CSVGTSSIDEQFF
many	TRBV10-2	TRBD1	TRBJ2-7	TGCGCCAGCAGGACGACAGGGACCTCCTACGAGCAGTACTTC	CASRTTGTSYEQYF
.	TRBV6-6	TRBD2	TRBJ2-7	TGTGCCAGCAGGCCTAGCGGGAGCTCCTACGAGCAGTACTTC	CASRPSGSSYEQYF
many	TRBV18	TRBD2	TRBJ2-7	TGTGCCAGCTCCCCCGGGACTAGTTACCACGAGCAGTACTTC	CASSPGTSYHEQYF
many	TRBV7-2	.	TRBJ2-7	TGTGCCAGCAGCAGCCCTAGGGGTCTGGCAGGGCTCGACGAGCAGTACTTC	CASSSPRGLAGLDEQYF
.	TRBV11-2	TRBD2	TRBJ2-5	TGTGCCAGCAGCTTCCGGACTAGACAAGAGGCCCAGTACTTC	CASSFRTRQEAQYF
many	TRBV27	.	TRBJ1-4	TGTGCCAGCAGTCCCCACCAATCAAGACACCTTGCAGAACTGTTTTTT	CASSPHQSRHLAELFF
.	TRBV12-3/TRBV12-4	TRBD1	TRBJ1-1	TGTGCCAGCAGTTTCCAGGACAGGCGTACTGAAGCTTTCTTT	CASSFQDRRTEAFF
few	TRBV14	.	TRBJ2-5	TGTGCCAGCAGCCAAGATAGTCTTCAAGAGACCCAGTACTTC	CASSQDSLQETQYF
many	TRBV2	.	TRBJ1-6	TGTGCCAGCAGTACGGACAGACCCTATAATTCACCCCTCCACTTT	CASSTDRPYNSPLHF
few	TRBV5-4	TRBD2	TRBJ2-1	TGTGCCAGCAGCTTAGGAGCGGGGGAATTCGGGAGGGACAATGAGCAGTTCTTC	CASSLGAGEFGRDNEQFF
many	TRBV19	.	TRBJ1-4	TGTGCCAGTAGTGTCCCGGGACGAGATAATGAAAAACTGTTTTTT	CASSVPGRDNEKLFF
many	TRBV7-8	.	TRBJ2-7	TGTGCCAGCAGGGGCAGGGGCTACGAGCAGTACTTC	CASRGRGYEQYF
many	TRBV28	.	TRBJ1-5	TGTGCCAGCAGTTTCATGGGCGGTGGACAGCCCCAGCATTTT	CASSFMGGGQPQHF
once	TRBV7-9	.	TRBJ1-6	TGTGCCAGCAGCTCAAACGTCAGGATGGGTTCACCCCTCCACTTT	CASSSNVRMGSPLHF
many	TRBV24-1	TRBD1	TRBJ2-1	TGTGCCACCAGTGATTCCGGGACAGGGGATGGGAATGAGCAGTTCTTC	CATSDSGTGDGNEQFF
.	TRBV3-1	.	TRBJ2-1	TGTGCCAGCAGCCGAACCGGGACTGGGTACAGTGAGCAGTTCTTC	CASSRTGTGYSEQFF
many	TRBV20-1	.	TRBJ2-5	TGCAGTGCTAGAGATCTAGGAGCGGAGAAAGAGACCCAGTACTTC	CSARDLGAEKETQYF
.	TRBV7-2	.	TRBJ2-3	TGTGCCAGCAGGGTCGATTACTCTAGCACAGATACGCAGTATTTT	CASRVDYSSTDTQYF
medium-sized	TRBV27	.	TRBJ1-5	TGTGCCAGCAGTTTATCTGCGGGGGGTCAGCCCCAGCATTTT	CASSLSAGGQPQHF
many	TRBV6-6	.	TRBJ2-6	TGTGCCAGCAGTTACACCACGGGTTCTGGGGCCAACGTCCTGACTTTC	CASSYTTGSGANVLTF
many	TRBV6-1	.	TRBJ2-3	TGTGCCAGCAGTTCAGGGTTATCCACAGATACGCAGTATTTT	CASSSGLSTDTQYF
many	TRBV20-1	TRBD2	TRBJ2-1	TGCAGTGCTACCCGACAGGCTAGCGGGAGGAGGGGTGAGCAGTTCTTC	CSATRQASGRRGEQFF
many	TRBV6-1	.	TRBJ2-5	TGTGCCAGCAGTCTCACGTGGGAGACCCAGTACTTC	CASSLTWETQYF
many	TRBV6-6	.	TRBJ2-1	TGTGCCAGCAGTTACGACGGGGGCTCCTACAATGAGCAGTTCTTC	CASSYDGGSYNEQFF
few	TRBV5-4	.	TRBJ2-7	TGTGCCAGCAGCTTGGCAGTGGGTTCCTACGAGCAGTACTTC	CASSLAVGSYEQYF
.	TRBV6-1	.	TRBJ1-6	TGTGCCAGCAGTGAAGCCAGTGACCATAATACACCCCTCCACTTT	CASSEASDHNTPLHF